This TCR beta chain was obtained from a study of blood T cells in healthy people across ages. Primers used in a second PCR of about 6 to 11 cycles were a sample-barcoded 5' primer and a J-beta primer mix. TCRdb processed the 5' RACE reads anew with MiXCR; each CDR3 protein has one entry. Of fewer than 1,200,000 distinct CDR3 sequences detected, roughly 24% appear once; the ten largest clones hold about 0.72%. From germline, CDR1 is DFQATT and CDR2 SNEGSKA (reference sequence). V lost 2 bases, J lost 3 bases, and 13 bases lay in between. The CDR3 runs 15 residues. This clonotype was picked up a small number of times. These data are also associated with another study on T cells of mothers and their children.

The rearrangement uses TRBV20-1 and TRBJ1-4; D remains unclear. The TCR comes from a girl aged 2 to 10 in good health. Sequencing used blood. This chain's CDR3 is CSARNQVLANEKLFF. CDR3 DNA: TGCAGTGCTAGAAATCAAGTTTTAGCTAATGAAAAACTGTTTTTT.